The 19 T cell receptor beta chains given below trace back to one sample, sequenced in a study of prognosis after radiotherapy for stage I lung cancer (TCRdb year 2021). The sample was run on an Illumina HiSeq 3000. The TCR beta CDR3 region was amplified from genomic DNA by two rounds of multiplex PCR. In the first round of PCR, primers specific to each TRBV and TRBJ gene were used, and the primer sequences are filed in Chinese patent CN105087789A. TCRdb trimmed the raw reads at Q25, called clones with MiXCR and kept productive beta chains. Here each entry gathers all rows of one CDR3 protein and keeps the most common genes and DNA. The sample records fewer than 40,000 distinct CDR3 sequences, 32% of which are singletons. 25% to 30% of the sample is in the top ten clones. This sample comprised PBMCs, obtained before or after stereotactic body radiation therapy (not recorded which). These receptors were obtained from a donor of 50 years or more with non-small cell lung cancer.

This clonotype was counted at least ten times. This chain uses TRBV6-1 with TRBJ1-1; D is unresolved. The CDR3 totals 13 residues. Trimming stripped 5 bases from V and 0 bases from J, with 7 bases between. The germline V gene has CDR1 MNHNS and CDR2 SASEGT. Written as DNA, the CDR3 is TGTGCCAGCAGTACCGCTATGAACACTGAAGCTTTCTTT. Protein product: CASSTAMNTEAFF.

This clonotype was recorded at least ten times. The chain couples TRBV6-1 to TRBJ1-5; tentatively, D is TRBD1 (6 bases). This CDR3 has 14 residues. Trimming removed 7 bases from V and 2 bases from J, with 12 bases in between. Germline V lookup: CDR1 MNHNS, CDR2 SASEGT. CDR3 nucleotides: TGTGCCAGCAAGTGGGGGCAAGGCAATCAGCCCCAGCATTTT. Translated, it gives CASKWGQGNQPQHF.

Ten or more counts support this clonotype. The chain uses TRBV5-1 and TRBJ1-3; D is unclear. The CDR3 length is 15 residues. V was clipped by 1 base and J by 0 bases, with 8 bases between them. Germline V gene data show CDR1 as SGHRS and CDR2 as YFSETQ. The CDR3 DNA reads TGCGCCAGCAGCTTGTACGGCCTCTCTGGAAACACCATATATTTT. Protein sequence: CASSLYGLSGNTIYF.

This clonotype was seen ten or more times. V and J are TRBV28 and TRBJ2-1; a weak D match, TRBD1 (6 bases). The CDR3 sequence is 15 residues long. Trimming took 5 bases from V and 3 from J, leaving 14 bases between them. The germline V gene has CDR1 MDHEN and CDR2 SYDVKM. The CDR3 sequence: CASSPLRGYYNEQFF. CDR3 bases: TGTGCCAGCAGTCCCCTGAGGGGGTACTACAATGAGCAGTTCTTC.

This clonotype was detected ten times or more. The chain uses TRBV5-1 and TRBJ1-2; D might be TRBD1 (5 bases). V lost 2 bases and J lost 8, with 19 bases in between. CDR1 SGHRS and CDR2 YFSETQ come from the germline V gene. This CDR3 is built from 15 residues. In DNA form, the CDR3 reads TGCGCCAGCAGCTTCTTACAGACAGCCTTGGGAGGCTACACCTTC. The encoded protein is CASSFLQTALGGYTF.

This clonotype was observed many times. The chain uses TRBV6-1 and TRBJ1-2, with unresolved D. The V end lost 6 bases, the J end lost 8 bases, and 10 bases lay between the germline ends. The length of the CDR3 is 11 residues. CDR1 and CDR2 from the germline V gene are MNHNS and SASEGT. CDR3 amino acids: CASSSTGGYTF. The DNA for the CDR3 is TGTGCCAGCAGCTCCACGGGGGGCTACACCTTC.

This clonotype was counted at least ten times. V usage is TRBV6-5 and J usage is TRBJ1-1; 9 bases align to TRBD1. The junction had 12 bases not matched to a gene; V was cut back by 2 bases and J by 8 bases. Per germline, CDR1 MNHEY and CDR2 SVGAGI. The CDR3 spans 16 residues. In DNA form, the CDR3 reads TGTGCCAGCAGTTACGGGACAGGGAGGCCTAGTTCCGAAGCTTTCTTT. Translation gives CASSYGTGRPSSEAFF.

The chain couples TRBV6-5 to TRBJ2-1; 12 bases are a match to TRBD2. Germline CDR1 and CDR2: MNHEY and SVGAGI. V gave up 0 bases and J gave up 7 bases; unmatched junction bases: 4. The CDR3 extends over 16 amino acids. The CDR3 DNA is TGTGCCAGCAGTTACTCGACTAGCGGGAGTGGGAATGAGCAGTTCTTC. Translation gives CASSYSTSGSGNEQFF.

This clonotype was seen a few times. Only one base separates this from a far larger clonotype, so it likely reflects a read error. The CDR3 loop reads CASSASGTAVLAGGLYEQYF. For the CDR3, the DNA is TGTGCCAGCAGTGCTTCCGGGACGGCCGTACTAGCGGGGGGACTTTACGAGCAGTACTTC. The V gene is TRBV6-4, the J gene TRBJ2-7; 12 bases are a match to TRBD2. This CDR3 comprises 20 residues. Germline assignment: CDR1 MRHNA and CDR2 SNTAGT. Trimming cost V 4 bases and J 4 bases; bases outside gene matches: 20.

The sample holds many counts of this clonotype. The CDR3 DNA reads as TGTGCCAGCACCCAGGGCAATCAGCCCCAGCATTTT. This gives the protein CASTQGNQPQHF. This chain links TRBV6-1 with TRBJ1-5; D is unclear. Trimming removed 7 bases at V and 2 bases at J, with 6 bases between. CDR1 is MNHNS and CDR2 is SASEGT in the germline V gene. The CDR3 is 12 amino acids.

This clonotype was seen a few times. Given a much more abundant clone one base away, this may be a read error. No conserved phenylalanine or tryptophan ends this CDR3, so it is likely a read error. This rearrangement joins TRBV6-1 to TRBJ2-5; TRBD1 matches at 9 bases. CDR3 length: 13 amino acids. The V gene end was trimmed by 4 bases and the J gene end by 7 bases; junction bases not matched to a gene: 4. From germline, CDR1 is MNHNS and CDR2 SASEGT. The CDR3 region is CASSVQGAGTQYS. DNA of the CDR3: TGTGCCAGCAGTGTACAGGGGGCCGGGACCCAGTACTCC.

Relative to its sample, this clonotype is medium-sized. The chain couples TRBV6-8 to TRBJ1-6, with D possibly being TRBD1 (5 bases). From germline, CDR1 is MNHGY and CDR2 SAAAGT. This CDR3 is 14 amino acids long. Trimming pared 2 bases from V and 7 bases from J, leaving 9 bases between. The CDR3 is CASSYRGGNSPLHF. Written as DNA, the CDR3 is TGTGCCAGCAGTTACAGGGGAGGGAATTCACCCCTCCACTTT.

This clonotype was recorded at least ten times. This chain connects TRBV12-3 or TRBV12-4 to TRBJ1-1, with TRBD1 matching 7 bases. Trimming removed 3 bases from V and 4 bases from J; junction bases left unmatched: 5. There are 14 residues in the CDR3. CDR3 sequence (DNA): TGTGCCAGCAGTTTGGTAGGGGGCGGCACTGAAGCTTTCTTT. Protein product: CASSLVGGGTEAFF.

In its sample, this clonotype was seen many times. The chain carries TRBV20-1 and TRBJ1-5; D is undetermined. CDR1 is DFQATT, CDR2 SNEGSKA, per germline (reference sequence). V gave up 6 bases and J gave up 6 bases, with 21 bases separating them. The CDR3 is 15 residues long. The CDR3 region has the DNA TGCAGTGCCGATTCCCAGTTGGACCCCCGTCAGCCCCAGCATTTT. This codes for CSADSQLDPRQPQHF.

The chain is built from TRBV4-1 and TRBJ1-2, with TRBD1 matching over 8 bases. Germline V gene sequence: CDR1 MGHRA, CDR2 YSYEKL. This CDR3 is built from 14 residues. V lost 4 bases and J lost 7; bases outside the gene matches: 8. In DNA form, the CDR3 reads TGCGCCAGCAGCCCGGACAGGGTCAATCGTGGCTACACCTTC. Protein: CASSPDRVNRGYTF.

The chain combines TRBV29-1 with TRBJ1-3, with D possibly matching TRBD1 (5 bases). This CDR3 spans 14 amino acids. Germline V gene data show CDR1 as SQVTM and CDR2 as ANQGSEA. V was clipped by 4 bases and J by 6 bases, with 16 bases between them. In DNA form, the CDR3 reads TGCAGCGTTGTCTTTACAGGCCGTCCAAACACCATATATTTT. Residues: CSVVFTGRPNTIYF.

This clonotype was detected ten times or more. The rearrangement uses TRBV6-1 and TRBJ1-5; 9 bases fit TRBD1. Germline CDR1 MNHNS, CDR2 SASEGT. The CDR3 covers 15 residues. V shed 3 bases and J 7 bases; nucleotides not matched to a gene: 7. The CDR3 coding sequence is TGTGCCAGCAGTGAGGGGGACAGGGAGTTCCAGCCCCAGCATTTT. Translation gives CASSEGDREFQPQHF.

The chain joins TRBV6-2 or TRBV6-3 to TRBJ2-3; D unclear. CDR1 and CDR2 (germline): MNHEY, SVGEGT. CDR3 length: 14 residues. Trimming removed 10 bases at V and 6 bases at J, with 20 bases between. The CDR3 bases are TGTGCCATCAGCCGGGCCCTCAACACGGATACGCAGTATTTT. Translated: CAISRALNTDTQYF.

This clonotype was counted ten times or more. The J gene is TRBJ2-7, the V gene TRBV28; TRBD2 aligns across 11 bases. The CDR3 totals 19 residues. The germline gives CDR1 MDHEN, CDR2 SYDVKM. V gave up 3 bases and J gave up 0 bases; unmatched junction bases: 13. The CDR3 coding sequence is TGTGCCAGCAGTTTTCCCCTGACTAGCGGGGTGCTCAACTCCTACGAGCAGTACTTC. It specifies CASSFPLTSGVLNSYEQYF.